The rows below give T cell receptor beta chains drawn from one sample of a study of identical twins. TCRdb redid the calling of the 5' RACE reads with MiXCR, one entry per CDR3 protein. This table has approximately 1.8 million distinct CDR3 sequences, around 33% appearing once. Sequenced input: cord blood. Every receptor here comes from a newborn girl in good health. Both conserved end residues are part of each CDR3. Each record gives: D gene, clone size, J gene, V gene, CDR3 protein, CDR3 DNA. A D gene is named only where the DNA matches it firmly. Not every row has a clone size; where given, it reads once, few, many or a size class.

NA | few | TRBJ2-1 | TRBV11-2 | CASSTPAGRSYNEQFF | TGTGCCAGCAGCACGCCTGCAGGGCGCTCCTACAATGAGCAGTTCTTC
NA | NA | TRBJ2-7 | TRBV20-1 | CSARDWETVYEQYF | TGCAGTGCTAGAGATTGGGAGACAGTGTACGAGCAGTACTTC
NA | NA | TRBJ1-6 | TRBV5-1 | CASSGLSNSPLHF | TGCGCCAGCAGCGGGCTGTCTAATTCACCCCTCCACTTT
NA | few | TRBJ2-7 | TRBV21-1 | CASSKITGASSYEQYF | TGTGCCAGCAGCAAAATAACCGGGGCTAGCTCCTACGAGCAGTACTTC
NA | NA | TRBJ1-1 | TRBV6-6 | CASSATVMNTEAFF | TGTGCCAGCAGCGCGACAGTTATGAACACTGAAGCTTTCTTT
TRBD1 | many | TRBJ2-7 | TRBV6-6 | CASSYSTGGSYEQYF | TGTGCCAGCAGTTACTCGACAGGGGGCTCCTACGAGCAGTACTTC
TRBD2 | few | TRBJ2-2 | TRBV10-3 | CAISESSGSHGELFF | TGTGCCATCAGTGAGTCTAGCGGGAGTCACGGGGAGCTGTTTTTT
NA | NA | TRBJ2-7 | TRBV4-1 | CASSLGSGTPSYEQYF | TGCGCCAGCAGCCTCGGAAGCGGGACACCTTCCTACGAGCAGTACTTC
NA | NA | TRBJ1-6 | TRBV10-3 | CAISEAQGRNSPLHF | TGTGCCATCAGTGAAGCCCAGGGTCGAAATTCACCCCTCCACTTT
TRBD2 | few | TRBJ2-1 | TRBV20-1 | CSARNVLAGYNEQFF | TGCAGTGCTAGGAATGTACTAGCGGGATACAATGAGCAGTTCTTC
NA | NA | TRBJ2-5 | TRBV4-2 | CASSQAGLWETQYF | TGTGCCAGCAGCCAAGCGGGGCTATGGGAGACCCAGTACTTC
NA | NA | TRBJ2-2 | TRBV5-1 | CASSLIASTGELFF | TGCGCCAGCAGCTTGATAGCTAGCACCGGGGAGCTGTTTTTT
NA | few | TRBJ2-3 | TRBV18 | CASSPPGETDTQYF | TGTGCCAGCTCACCACCGGGCGAGACAGATACGCAGTATTTT
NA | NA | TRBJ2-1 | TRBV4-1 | CASSQVWTVPEQFF | TGCGCCAGCAGCCAAGTGTGGACGGTCCCCGAGCAGTTCTTC
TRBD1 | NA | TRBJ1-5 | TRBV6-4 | CASSERGRSNRPQHF | TGTGCCAGCAGTGAGAGGGGGCGCAGCAATCGGCCCCAGCATTTT
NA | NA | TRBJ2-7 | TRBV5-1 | CASSSAGRSSYNEQYF | TGCGCCAGCAGCTCGGCGGGACGGAGCTCCTACAATGAGCAGTACTTC
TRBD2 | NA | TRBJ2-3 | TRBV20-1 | CSARIRRGGRTDTQYF | TGCAGTGCTAGGATCCGGCGGGGGGGCCGCACAGATACGCAGTATTTT
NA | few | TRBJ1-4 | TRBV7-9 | CASSPPISEKLFF | TGTGCCAGCAGCCCACCGATCTCGGAAAAACTGTTTTTT
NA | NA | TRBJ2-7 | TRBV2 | CALRPGYEQYF | TGTGCCTTAAGACCGGGATATGAGCAGTACTTC
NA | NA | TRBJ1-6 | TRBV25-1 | CASRGPWGSPLHF | TGTGCCAGCAGGGGCCCCTGGGGTTCACCCCTCCACTTT
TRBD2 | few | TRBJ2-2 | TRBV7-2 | CASSFGTSLTGELFF | TGTGCCAGCAGCTTCGGGACTAGCCTCACCGGGGAGCTGTTTTTT
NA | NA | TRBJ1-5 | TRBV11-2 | CASSFADGGNQPQHF | TGTGCCAGCAGCTTCGCGGACGGGGGCAATCAGCCCCAGCATTTT
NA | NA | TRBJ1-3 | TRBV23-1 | CASSHGQGKNTIYF | TGCGCCAGCAGTCACGGTCAGGGGAAAAACACCATATATTTT
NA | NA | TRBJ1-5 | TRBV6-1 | CASQSGYVGNQPQHF | TGTGCCAGCCAATCAGGCTATGTGGGCAATCAGCCCCAGCATTTT
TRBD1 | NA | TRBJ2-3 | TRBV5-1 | CASSSTPGGVDTQYF | TGCGCCAGCAGCTCAACTCCAGGGGGAGTAGATACGCAGTATTTT
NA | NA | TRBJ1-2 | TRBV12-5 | CASGLGTEHYGYTF | TGTGCTAGTGGTTTGGGGACAGAACATTATGGCTACACCTTC
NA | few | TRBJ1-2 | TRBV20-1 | CSARDGFGTGVYGYTF | TGCAGTGCTAGAGATGGATTTGGGACCGGGGTGTATGGCTACACCTTC
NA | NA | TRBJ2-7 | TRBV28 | CANPVSTCSSYEQYF | TGTGCCAACCCCGTTAGTACTTGTAGCTCCTACGAGCAGTACTTC
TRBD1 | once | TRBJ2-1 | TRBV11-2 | CASSLRTGDLNEQFF | TGTGCCAGCAGCTTGAGGACAGGGGATTTAAATGAGCAGTTCTTC
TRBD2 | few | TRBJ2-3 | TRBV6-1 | CASSPPSGRLLTDTQYF | TGTGCCAGCAGTCCCCCTAGCGGGAGGCTTCTCACAGATACGCAGTATTTT
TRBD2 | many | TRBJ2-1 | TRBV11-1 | CASSFPSGRGSEQFF | TGTGCCAGCAGCTTCCCTAGCGGGAGGGGCTCTGAGCAGTTCTTC
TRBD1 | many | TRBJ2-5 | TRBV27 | CASSLSRGRETQYF | TGTGCCAGCAGTTTATCCAGGGGGCGAGAGACCCAGTACTTC
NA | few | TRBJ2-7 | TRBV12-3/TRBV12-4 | CASSFGDHYEQYF | TGTGCCAGCAGTTTTGGGGACCACTACGAGCAGTACTTC
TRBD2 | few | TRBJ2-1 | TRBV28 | CASSPPATSGRVVNNEQFF | TGTGCCAGCAGTCCCCCCGCAACTAGCGGGAGGGTTGTAAACAATGAGCAGTTCTTC
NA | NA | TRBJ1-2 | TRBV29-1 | CSVESLENYGYTF | TGCAGCGTTGAAAGCTTGGAGAACTATGGCTACACCTTC
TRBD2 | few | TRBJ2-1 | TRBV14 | CASSQELAGGARREQFF | TGTGCCAGCAGCCAAGAACTAGCGGGAGGAGCCCGGCGTGAGCAGTTCTTC
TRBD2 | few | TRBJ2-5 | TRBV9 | CASSLETSEETQYF | TGTGCCAGCAGCTTAGAGACTAGCGAAGAGACCCAGTACTTC
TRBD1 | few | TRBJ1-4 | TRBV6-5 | CASSYGTGEEEKLFF | TGTGCCAGCAGTTACGGGACAGGGGAGGAGGAAAAACTGTTTTTT
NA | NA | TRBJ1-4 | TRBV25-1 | CASSEWDDEKLFF | TGTGCCAGCAGTGAATGGGACGATGAAAAACTGTTTTTT
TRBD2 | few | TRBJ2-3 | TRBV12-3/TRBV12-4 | CASTPRTSGSADTQYF | TGTGCCAGCACCCCAAGGACTAGCGGGAGCGCAGATACGCAGTATTTT
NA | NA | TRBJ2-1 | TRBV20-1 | CSARAQAASSYNEQFF | TGCAGTGCTAGAGCCCAGGCGGCTAGCTCCTACAATGAGCAGTTCTTC
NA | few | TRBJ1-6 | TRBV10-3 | CAISETGRYSPLHF | TGTGCCATCAGTGAGACCGGCCGGTATTCACCCCTCCACTTT
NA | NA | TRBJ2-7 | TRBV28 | CASSFYRDSYEQYF | TGTGCCAGCAGTTTCTACAGGGACTCCTACGAGCAGTACTTC